The 32 T cell receptor beta chains given below trace back to one sample, sequenced in a study of technical replicates of blood from four donors (TCRdb year 2017). The library was produced with the immunoSEQ multiplex PCR assay. The immuneACCESS repertoire file appears here via TCRdb, limited to in-frame rearrangements. These files lack a portion of the clones; in checked studies, under half of the deficit traces to unresolved V genes, and the cause of the others is not known. This sample has tens of thousands of clones in its table, and about 90% of those were observed once. 0.3% to 0.5% of the sample is taken by the ten largest. The sample taken for sequencing was T cells isolated from PBMCs. Receptor source: a human donor in good health. Some clones in this sample may be carry-over from other donors' samples.

This chain connects TRBV9 to TRBJ2-7, with D possibly matching TRBD2 (6 bases). This CDR3 is 13 amino acids long. Trimming removed 2 bases from V and 5 bases from J, with 11 bases in between. Germline CDR1 and CDR2: SGDLS and YYNGEE. The CDR3 sequence: CASSVRLGDEQYF. CDR3 nucleotides: TGTGCCAGCAGCGTTAGACTAGGCGACGAGCAGTACTTC.

This rearrangement joins TRBV29-1 to TRBJ2-2; unclear D gene. The germline V gene encodes CDR1 SQVTM and CDR2 ANQGSEA. The ends were cut back, 1 base at V and 6 bases at J, with 9 bases in the middle. CDR3 length: 13 amino acids. This CDR3 is CSVEVSLAGELFF. The CDR3 DNA is TGCAGCGTTGAAGTTAGCTTGGCCGGGGAGCTGTTTTTT.

In this sample, this clone turned up a few times. J is TRBJ1-1 and V is TRBV27; D may be TRBD1 (6 bases). CDR1 MNHEY and CDR2 SMNVEV come from the germline V gene (reference sequence). The CDR3 loop spans 15 amino acids. The V and J ends lost 2 bases and 0 bases respectively, with 10 bases between them. This CDR3 reads CASSLKDSMNTEAFF. DNA of the CDR3: TGTGCCAGCAGTTTAAAGGACAGCATGAACACTGAAGCTTTCTTT.

The chain recombines TRBV4-3 with TRBJ2-2; the match to TRBD2 covers 11 bases. V gave up 1 base and J gave up 8 bases; unmatched junction bases: 9. Looked up from germline, CDR1 is LGHNA and CDR2 is YSLEER. The CDR3 has 17 residues. This CDR3 is CASSQGRLAGGFGELFF. The CDR3 region has the DNA TGCGCCAGCAGCCAAGGACGGCTAGCGGGAGGATTTGGGGAGCTGTTTTTT.

CDR3 sequence: CASDRGGTDTQYF. The CDR3 coding sequence is TGTGCTAGTGACAGGGGGGGAACAGATACGCAGTATTTT. This chain links TRBV12-5 with TRBJ2-3; maybe TRBD1 (8 bases). CDR3 size: 13 residues. V was shortened by 7 bases and J by 3 bases, with 11 bases between the two germline ends. Germline V lookup: CDR1 LGHNT, CDR2 FRNRAP. The full variable domain, its missing parts supplied by reference TRBV12-5 and TRBJ2-3, is DARVTQTPRHKVTEMGQEVTMRCQPILGHNTVFWYRQTMMQGLELLAYFRNRAPLDDSGMPKDRFSAEMPDATLATLKIQPSEPRDSAVYFCASDRGGTDTQYFGPGTRLTVL.

In its sample, this clone was seen once. The chain employs TRBV21-1 and TRBJ2-6; the listed D gene, TRBD1, was not tested against the DNA. TRBV21-1 is a documented pseudogene. The CDR3 spans 21 residues. The CDR3: CASSKGSVGDRHPSGANVLTF. In DNA form, the CDR3 reads TGTGCCAGCAGCAAAGGGAGTGTCGGGGACAGGCACCCCTCTGGGGCCAACGTCCTGACTTTC.

This chain joins TRBV27 and TRBJ1-4, with a weak D call TRBD1 (5 bases). V lost 7 bases and J 6 bases, leaving 15 bases between the germline ends. CDR3 length equals 14 residues. Germline V gives CDR1 MNHEY, CDR2 SMNVEV (reference sequence). This chain's CDR3 is CASTTGGSYEKLFF. DNA for the CDR3: TGTGCCAGCACCACTGGGGGGTCGTATGAAAAACTGTTTTTT.

This clone was detected once. The chain recombines TRBV2 with TRBJ1-1; TRBD1 is a possible D gene (5 bases). The germline V gene has CDR1 SNHLY and CDR2 FYNNEI. CDR3 size: 15 residues. Trimming removed 4 bases at V and 12 bases at J, with 24 bases between. The CDR3: CASSGDPSGEGFSFF. As DNA, the CDR3 is TGTGCCAGCAGTGGGGATCCTTCGGGGGAAGGTTTTTCTTTCTTT.

The CDR3, as DNA: TGTGCCAGCAGTTCTCAGGGGGCCGGCTCCTACGAGCAGTACTTC. Amino acids: CASSSQGAGSYEQYF. The chain is built from TRBV27 and TRBJ2-7; 8 bases agree with TRBD1. V was clipped by 4 bases and J by 0 bases; unmatched bases: 5. Germline loops: CDR1 MNHEY, CDR2 SMNVEV (reference sequence). The CDR3 is 15 residues long.

The chain combines TRBV28 with TRBJ1-2; D remains ambiguous. CDR3 size: 13 residues. The V end lost 2 bases, the J end lost 9 bases, and 13 bases lay between the germline ends. Germline CDR1 and CDR2: MDHEN and SYDVKM. CDR3 region: CASSLPEFISYTF. CDR3 coding DNA: TGTGCCAGCAGTTTACCGGAGTTTATAAGCTACACCTTC.

The chain uses TRBV9 and TRBJ2-1; tentatively, D is TRBD2 (6 bases). This CDR3 has 18 amino acids. V was pared by 3 bases and J by 0 bases, with 19 bases between. The germline gives CDR1 SGDLS, CDR2 YYNGEE. In DNA form, the CDR3 reads TGTGCCAGCAGCGCATCCGGACGCCTCGGGAGCTCCTACAATGAGCAGTTCTTC. This translates into CASSASGRLGSSYNEQFF.

This clone was seen a handful of times. The CDR3 sequence: CAWTFLNTEAFF. CDR3 DNA sequence: TGTGCCTGGACCTTCCTAAACACTGAAGCTTTCTTT. The chain combines TRBV30 with TRBJ1-1, with D uncertain. CDR1 GTSNPN and CDR2 SVGIG come from the germline V gene (reference sequence). V was shortened by 4 bases and J by 2 bases, with 8 bases between the two germline ends. The CDR3 contains 12 residues.

The gene calls are TRBV2 and TRBJ2-5, with 7 bases lining up with TRBD2. The CDR3 extends over 15 amino acids. V shed 6 bases and J 5 bases; nucleotides not matched to a gene: 12. Germline CDR1 is SNHLY and CDR2 is FYNNEI. In nucleotides, the CDR3 is TGTGCCAGCAGGCGCACGGCGGGAGATTGGGAGACCCAGTACTTC. Protein sequence: CASRRTAGDWETQYF.

The chain uses TRBV7-9 and TRBJ2-2; perhaps TRBD1 as D (6 bases). This CDR3 is built from 15 residues. The germline V and J ends were trimmed by 0 bases and 4 bases, with 9 bases remaining between them. CDR1 is SEHNR, CDR2 FQNEAQ, per germline (reference sequence). CDR3 nucleotide sequence: TGTGCCAGCAGCTTAGCTCTGGACAGCACCGGGGAGCTGTTTTTT. Translation gives CASSLALDSTGELFF.

This chain connects TRBV11-1 to TRBJ2-7, with 8 bases identical to TRBD2. This CDR3 is 13 amino acids long. The germline V gene encodes CDR1 SGHAT and CDR2 FQDESV (reference sequence). The J segment lost 3 bases and the V segment lost 5 bases, leaving 3 bases of the junction unmatched. In DNA form, the CDR3 reads TGTGCCAGCAGCCAAGCGGGAGTCTACGAGCAGTACTTC. It specifies CASSQAGVYEQYF.

The J gene is TRBJ2-7, the V gene TRBV5-1, with 12 bases that match TRBD2. J was trimmed by 4 bases and V by 0 bases; bases with no gene match: 2. In germline, CDR1 is SGHRS, CDR2 YFSETQ. The CDR3 is 15 residues long. The CDR3 spells CASSLGTSGIYEQYF. The CDR3 region has the DNA TGCGCCAGCAGCTTGGGGACTAGCGGGATATACGAGCAGTACTTC. The entire variable domain, with the rest obtained from reference TRBV5-1 and TRBJ2-7, is as follows: KAGVTQTPRYLIKTRGQQVTLSCSPISGHRSVSWYQQTPGQGLQFLFEYFSETQRNKGNFPGRFSGRQFSNSRSEMNVSTLELGDSALYLCASSLGTSGIYEQYFGPGTRLTVT.

V usage is TRBV7-2 and J usage is TRBJ1-5, with TRBD1 identical over 10 bases. The CDR3 contains 15 residues. Trimming at V came to 5 bases and at J to 2 bases, leaving 3 bases not matched to a gene. The germline CDR1 and CDR2 sequences are SGHTA and FQGNSA. CDR3 sequence (DNA): TGTGCCAGCAGCACCGGGACAGGGGGCAATCAGCCCCAGCATTTT. Its translation: CASSTGTGGNQPQHF.

The DNA for the CDR3 is TGTGCCAGCAGCCTGCGGGAGAGCTACGAGCAGTACTTC. It encodes CASSLRESYEQYF. The chain has TRBV7-2 and TRBJ2-7; 7 bases match TRBD2. The V gene's germline CDR1 is SGHTA and CDR2 FQGNSA. The CDR3 covers 13 residues. After removal of 5 bases from V and 3 bases from J, the junction contained 4 bases not matched to a gene. Filled out from reference TRBV7-2 and TRBJ2-7, the complete variable domain reads GAGVSQSPSNKVTEKGKDVELRCDPISGHTALYWYRQSLGQGLEFLIYFQGNSAPDKSGLPSDRFSAERTGGSVSTLTIQRTQQEDSAVYLCASSLRESYEQYFGPGTRLTVT.

The chain recombines TRBV11-1 with TRBJ2-7; maybe TRBD2 (6 bases). The V gene lost 3 bases and the J gene lost 2 bases, with 11 bases spanning the gap. The CDR3 consists of 14 residues. CDR1 and CDR2 (germline): SGHAT, FQDESV (reference sequence). CDR3 bases: TGTGCCAGCAGCTTGGGACTCCCGGCCTACGAGCAGTACTTC. As protein: CASSLGLPAYEQYF.

The J gene is TRBJ2-6, the V gene TRBV6-4; D might be TRBD1 (5 bases). The CDR3 consists of 13 residues. Germline V gene data show CDR1 as MRHNA and CDR2 as SNTAGT. V was pared by 10 bases and J by 1 base, with 8 bases between. The CDR3 sequence: CATRQSGANVLTF. DNA of the CDR3: TGTGCCACACGACAGTCTGGGGCCAACGTCCTGACTTTC.

The V call is TRBV6-1, the J call TRBJ2-6, with a possible D match to TRBD2 (5 bases). This CDR3 is 18 amino acids long. V was cut by 0 bases and J by 0 bases, with 12 bases left in between. Germline assignment: CDR1 MNHNS and CDR2 SASEGT. CDR3 amino acids: CASSEAGVPGSGANVLTF. CDR3 in DNA: TGTGCCAGCAGTGAAGCGGGAGTCCCAGGCTCTGGGGCCAACGTCCTGACTTTC.

The chain couples TRBV29-1 to TRBJ2-3, with 7 bases that match TRBD1. The germline CDR1 and CDR2 sequences are SQVTM and ANQGSEA. The V gene end was trimmed by 4 bases and the J gene end by 4 bases; junction bases not matched to a gene: 8. The length of the CDR3 is 14 residues. The CDR3 spells CSVGRGQIADTQYF. CDR3 nucleotide sequence: TGCAGCGTTGGACGGGGACAGATTGCAGATACGCAGTATTTT.

This chain joins TRBV11-2 and TRBJ1-2; D not certain. Trimming left V 1 base short and J 0 bases short, with 15 bases between. The germline CDR1 and CDR2 sequences are SGHAT and FQNNGV. The CDR3 sequence is 17 residues long. The CDR3 spells CASSLATGVRSNYGYTF. The CDR3 coding sequence is TGTGCCAGCAGCTTAGCGACCGGGGTCCGCTCTAACTATGGCTACACCTTC.

J is TRBJ1-3 and V is TRBV4-3; the D is unclear. The germline V gene encodes CDR1 LGHNA and CDR2 YSLEER. Trimming shortened V by 3 bases and J by 4 bases, and 13 bases separated the two germline ends. This CDR3 comprises 15 residues. The CDR3 here is CASSQGMVSGNTIYF. The CDR3 nucleotides are TGCGCCAGCAGCCAGGGCATGGTCTCAGGAAACACCATATATTTT.

The chain combines TRBV4-2 with TRBJ2-1; no reliable D call. The CDR3 totals 17 residues. V was clipped by 0 bases and J by 7 bases, with 19 bases between them. Germline lookup yields CDR1 LGHNA and CDR2 YNFKEQ. As DNA, the CDR3 is TGTGCCAGCAGCCAAGACCGGAGTAAAGTGTTAAGAAATGAGCAGTTCTTC. Amino acid sequence: CASSQDRSKVLRNEQFF.

This chain links TRBV25-1 with TRBJ2-7, with 9 bases lining up with TRBD1. From germline, CDR1 is MGHDK and CDR2 SYGVNS. J lost 4 bases, V lost 3 bases, and 4 bases had no gene match. CDR3 size: 14 residues. The CDR3 loop is CASSEGQGKYEQYF. For the CDR3, the DNA is TGTGCCAGCAGTGAGGGACAGGGAAAATACGAGCAGTACTTC.

V is TRBV7-9 and J is TRBJ1-2, with 7 nucleotides matching TRBD1. Looked up from germline, CDR1 is SEHNR and CDR2 is FQNEAQ (reference sequence). V shed 5 bases and J 3 bases; nucleotides not matched to a gene: 6. The CDR3 contains 14 residues. CDR3 region: CASSDRAPDYGYTF. The CDR3 region has the DNA TGTGCCAGCAGCGACAGGGCCCCAGACTATGGCTACACCTTC.

This chain links TRBV29-1 with TRBJ2-5; D perhaps matches TRBD2 (5 bases). The J call is doubtful: the DNA matches TRBJ2-7 better. This CDR3 region has 13 residues. Germline CDR1 reads SQVTM; CDR2 reads ANQGSEA. The CDR3 sequence is CSVGDYLIDEQYF. CDR3 nucleotide sequence: TGCAGCGTTGGTGACTATCTAATCGACGAGCAGTACTTC.

The V gene is TRBV6-1, the J gene TRBJ2-3, with 10 bases fitting TRBD2. This CDR3 is built from 16 residues. Per germline, CDR1 MNHNS and CDR2 SASEGT. Trimming took 4 bases from V and 1 from J; bases not matched to a gene: 5. The CDR3 DNA is TGTGCCAGCAGTGGGGCCGGGACTAGCGGCACAGATACGCAGTATTTT. Amino acids: CASSGAGTSGTDTQYF.

Many counts were recorded for this clone. V gene TRBV29-1 combines with J gene TRBJ1-1; a weak D match, TRBD1 (6 bases). In germline, CDR1 is SQVTM, CDR2 ANQGSEA. This CDR3 is 12 amino acids long. With 7 bases removed from V and 5 bases from J, the gap between germline ends came to 14 bases. The CDR3 DNA follows: TGCAGCGCCACAGGGATCGGGACTGAAGCTTTCTTT. It encodes CSATGIGTEAFF.

The CDR3 reads CASSLDRLNYGYTF. DNA of the CDR3: TGTGCCAGCAGCTTAGACAGATTAAACTATGGCTACACCTTC. The chain has TRBV11-3 and TRBJ1-2; no firm D call. The ends were cut back, 0 bases at V and 2 bases at J, with 7 bases in the middle. There are 14 residues in the CDR3. In germline, CDR1 is SGHNT, CDR2 YENEEA.

The chain links TRBV30 to TRBJ2-5; TRBD2 aligns across 9 bases. The J call is in doubt because the DNA end fits TRBJ2-7 better. CDR3 length: 17 amino acids. Germline V gene data show CDR1 as GTSNPN and CDR2 as SVGIG (reference sequence). The CDR3 protein is CAWKAGLAGIRNYEQYF. The CDR3 nucleotides read TGTGCCTGGAAGGCAGGTCTAGCGGGAATTCGGAACTACGAGCAGTACTTC.